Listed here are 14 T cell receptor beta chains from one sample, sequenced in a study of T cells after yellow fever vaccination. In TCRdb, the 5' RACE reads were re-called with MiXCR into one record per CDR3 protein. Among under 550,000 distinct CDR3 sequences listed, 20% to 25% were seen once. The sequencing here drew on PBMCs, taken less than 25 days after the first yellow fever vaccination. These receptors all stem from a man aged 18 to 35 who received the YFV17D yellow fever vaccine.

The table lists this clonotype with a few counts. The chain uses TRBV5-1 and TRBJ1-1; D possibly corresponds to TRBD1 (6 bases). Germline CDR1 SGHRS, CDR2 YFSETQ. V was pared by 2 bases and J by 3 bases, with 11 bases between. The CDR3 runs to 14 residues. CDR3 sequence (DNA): TGCGCCAGCAGCTTCCGGGGGGCTGACACTGAAGCTTTCTTT. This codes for CASSFRGADTEAFF.

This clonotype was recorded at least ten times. This CDR3 reads CASSFRTGYNEQFF. Here the CDR3 DNA reads TGCGCCAGCAGCTTTAGGACAGGTTACAATGAGCAGTTCTTC. The V and J genes are TRBV5-1 and TRBJ2-1, with 7 bases that match TRBD1. In germline, CDR1 is SGHRS, CDR2 YFSETQ. This CDR3 comprises 14 residues. V lost 2 bases, J lost 4 bases, and 3 bases stayed unmatched.

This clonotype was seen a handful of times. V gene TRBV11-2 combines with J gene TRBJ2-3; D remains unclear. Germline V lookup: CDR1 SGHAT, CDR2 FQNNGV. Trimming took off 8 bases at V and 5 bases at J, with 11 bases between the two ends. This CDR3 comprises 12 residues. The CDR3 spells CASRPPGDTQYF. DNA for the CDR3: TGTGCCAGCCGACCCCCGGGAGATACGCAGTATTTT. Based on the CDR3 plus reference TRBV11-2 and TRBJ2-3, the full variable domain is EAGVAQSPRYKIIEKRQSVAFWCNPISGHATLYWYQQILGQGPKLLIQFQNNGVVDDSQLPKDRFSAERLKGVDSTLKIQPAKLEDSAVYLCASRPPGDTQYFGPGTRLTVL.

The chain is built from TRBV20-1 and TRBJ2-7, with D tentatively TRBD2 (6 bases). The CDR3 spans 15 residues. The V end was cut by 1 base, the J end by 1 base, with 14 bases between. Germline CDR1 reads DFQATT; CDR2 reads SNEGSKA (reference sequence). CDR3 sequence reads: CSARGATSPSYEQYF. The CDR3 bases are TGCAGTGCTAGAGGGGCGACTAGTCCATCCTACGAGCAGTACTTC.

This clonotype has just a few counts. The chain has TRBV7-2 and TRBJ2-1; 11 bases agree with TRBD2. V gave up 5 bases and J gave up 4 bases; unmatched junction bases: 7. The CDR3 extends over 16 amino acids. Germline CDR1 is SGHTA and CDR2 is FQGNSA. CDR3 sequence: CASSRTSGGLYNEQFF. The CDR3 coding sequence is TGTGCCAGCAGCCGTACTAGCGGGGGACTTTACAATGAGCAGTTCTTC.

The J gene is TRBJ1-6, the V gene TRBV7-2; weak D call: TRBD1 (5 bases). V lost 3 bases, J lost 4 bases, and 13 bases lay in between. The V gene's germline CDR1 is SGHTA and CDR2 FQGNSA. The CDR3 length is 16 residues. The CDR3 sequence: CASSLRGGGYNSPLHF. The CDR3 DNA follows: TGTGCCAGCAGCTTGAGAGGTGGGGGGTATAATTCACCCCTCCACTTT.

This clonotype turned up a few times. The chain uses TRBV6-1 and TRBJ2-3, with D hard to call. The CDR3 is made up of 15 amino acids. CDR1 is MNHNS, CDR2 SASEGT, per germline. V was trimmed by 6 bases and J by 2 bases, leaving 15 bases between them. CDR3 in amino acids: CASSHPASITDTQYF. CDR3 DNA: TGTGCCAGCAGCCACCCCGCATCCATCACAGATACGCAGTATTTT.

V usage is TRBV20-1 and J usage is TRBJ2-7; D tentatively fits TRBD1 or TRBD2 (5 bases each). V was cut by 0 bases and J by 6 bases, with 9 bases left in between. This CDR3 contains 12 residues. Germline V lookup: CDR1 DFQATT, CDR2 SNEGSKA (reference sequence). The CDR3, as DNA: TGCAGTGCTAGAGATCCAGGGAGCGAGCAGTACGTC. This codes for CSARDPGSEQYV.

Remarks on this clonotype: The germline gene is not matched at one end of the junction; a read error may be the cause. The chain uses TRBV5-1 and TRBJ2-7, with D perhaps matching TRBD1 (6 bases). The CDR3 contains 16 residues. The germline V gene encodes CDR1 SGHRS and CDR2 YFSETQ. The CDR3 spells CANSLAWGTKSNEQYF. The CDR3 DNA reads TGCGCCAACAGCTTGGCCTGGGGGACAAAGTCGAATGAGCAGTACTTC.

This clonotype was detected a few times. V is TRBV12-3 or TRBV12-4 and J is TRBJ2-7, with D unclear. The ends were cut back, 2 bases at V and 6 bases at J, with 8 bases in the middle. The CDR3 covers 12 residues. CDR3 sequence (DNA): TGTGCCAGCAGTTTACGGGTTCTCGAGCAGTACTTC. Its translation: CASSLRVLEQYF.

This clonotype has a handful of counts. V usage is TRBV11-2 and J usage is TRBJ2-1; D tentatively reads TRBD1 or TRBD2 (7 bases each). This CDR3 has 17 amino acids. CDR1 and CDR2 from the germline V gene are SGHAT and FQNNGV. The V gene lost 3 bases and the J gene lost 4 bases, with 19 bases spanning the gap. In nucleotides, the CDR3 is TGTGCCAGCAGCTTGGGGGGGCGGGGGACAGCTTACAATGAGCAGTTCTTC. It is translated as CASSLGGRGTAYNEQFF.

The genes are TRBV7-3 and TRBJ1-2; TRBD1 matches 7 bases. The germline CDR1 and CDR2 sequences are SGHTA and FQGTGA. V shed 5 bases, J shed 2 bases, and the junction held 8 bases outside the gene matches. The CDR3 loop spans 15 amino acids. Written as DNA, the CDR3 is TGTGCCAGCAGCCCTTCAGGGGGATCGAACTATGGCTACACCTTC. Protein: CASSPSGGSNYGYTF.

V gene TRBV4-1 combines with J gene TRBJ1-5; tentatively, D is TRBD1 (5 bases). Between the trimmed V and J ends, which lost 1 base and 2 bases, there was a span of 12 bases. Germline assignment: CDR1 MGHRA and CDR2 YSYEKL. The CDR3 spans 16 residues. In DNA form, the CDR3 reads TGCGCCAGCAGCCAAGTTGGGGCGGGGGGCAATCAGCCCCAGCATTTT. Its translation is CASSQVGAGGNQPQHF.

For the CDR3, the DNA is TGTGCCAGCAGCCTACCCGGACCGTCTGGCGAGCAGTACGTC. It yields the protein CASSLPGPSGEQYV. The chain has TRBV11-2 and TRBJ2-7; the D is unclear. The CDR3 length is 14 residues. V lost 5 bases, J lost 6 bases, and 17 bases lay in between. Per germline, CDR1 SGHAT and CDR2 FQNNGV.